Each of the 28 T cell receptor beta chains below was sequenced from the same sample in a study of cytomegalovirus exposure and HLA in healthy donors. With 60 Vbeta and 13 Jbeta primers, the PCR was carried out. Only in-frame clones appear in the TCRdb table, and some are missing; sequencing was by immunoSEQ multiplex PCR. The repertoire holds fewer than 200,000 clones, with approximately 76% as singletons. Sequenced input: PBMCs. The receptors come from a female donor in good health and CMV-seronegative.

J is TRBJ1-4 and V is TRBV29-1; the match to TRBD1 covers 7 bases. V was pared by 6 bases and J by 4 bases, with 11 bases of the junction left unmatched. The length of the CDR3 is 15 residues. Germline CDR1 and CDR2: SQVTM and ANQGSEA. CDR3 sequence (DNA): TGCAGCGTCGCCGGGACAGAGGGGGATAATGAAAAACTGTTTTTT. Its translation: CSVAGTEGDNEKLFF.

This rearrangement joins TRBV6-5 to TRBJ1-4; D is ambiguous. This CDR3 has 14 residues. Trimming removed 0 bases at V and 5 bases at J, with 7 bases between. CDR1 and CDR2 (germline): MNHEY, SVGAGI. The chain's CDR3 is CASSYSDSNEKLFF. CDR3 DNA: TGTGCCAGCAGTTACTCGGATAGCAATGAAAAACTGTTTTTT.

J is TRBJ2-2 and V is TRBV7-3, with D unclear. The CDR3 extends over 17 amino acids. Germline assignment: CDR1 SGHTA and CDR2 FQGTGA. Between the trimmed V and J ends, which lost 0 bases and 0 bases, there was a span of 11 bases. Written as DNA, the CDR3 is TGTGCCAGCAGCTTAACGCTGGCTACAGCGAACACCGGGGAGCTGTTTTTT. Translation: CASSLTLATANTGELFF.

To note about this clone: One end of the junction fails to match germline, which may point to a read error. This chain connects TRBV7-9 to TRBJ2-1; TRBD2 matches 9 bases. Per germline, CDR1 SEHNR and CDR2 FQNEAQ (reference sequence). CDR3 length: 17 amino acids. CDR3 sequence reads: CSSSLPGLANSYNEQFF. The CDR3 nucleotides read TGTTCCAGCAGCTTACCAGGACTAGCGAACTCCTACAATGAGCAGTTCTTC.

This clone has more than one count but fewer than ten. The chain links TRBV4-1 to TRBJ1-4; unclear D gene. V lost 4 bases, J lost 7 bases, and 10 bases lay in between. This CDR3 comprises 13 residues. Germline assignment: CDR1 MGHRA and CDR2 YSYEKL. The CDR3 region is CASSLGIGEKLFF. As DNA, the CDR3 is TGCGCCAGCAGCCTGGGCATTGGTGAAAAACTGTTTTTT.

CDR3 sequence (DNA): TGTGCCAGTTCGTGGGGCCCCTACGAGCAGTACTTC. This codes for CASSWGPYEQYF. The genes are TRBV6-5 and TRBJ2-7; D may be TRBD1 (5 bases). CDR3 length: 12 amino acids. Germline lookup yields CDR1 MNHEY and CDR2 SVGAGI. Between the trimmed V and J ends, which lost 9 bases and 2 bases, there was a span of 11 bases.

The rearrangement uses TRBV30 and TRBJ1-2; D not resolved. The CDR3 runs to 11 residues. With 1 base removed from V and 7 bases from J, the gap between germline ends came to 7 bases. In germline, CDR1 is GTSNPN, CDR2 SVGIG (reference sequence). CDR3 in DNA: TGTGCCTGGAGTGCCGGGTCTGGCTACACCTTC. Protein product: CAWSAGSGYTF.

V is TRBV6-5 and J is TRBJ1-5; 9 nucleotides line up with TRBD1. The germline gives CDR1 MNHEY, CDR2 SVGAGI. The V and J ends lost 5 bases and 4 bases, in that order; junction bases with no gene match: 3. This CDR3 region has 14 residues. CDR3 sequence: CASSRGQGNQPQHF. The CDR3 bases are TGTGCCAGCAGTCGGGGACAGGGAAATCAGCCCCAGCATTTT.

The genes are TRBV6-5 and TRBJ2-1; 7 bases fit TRBD2. Germline loops: CDR1 MNHEY, CDR2 SVGAGI. The CDR3 totals 14 residues. J was trimmed by 1 base and V by 7 bases; bases with no gene match: 4. CDR3 loop: CASKPGLSYNEQFF. The CDR3 DNA sequence: TGTGCCAGCAAGCCGGGACTATCCTACAATGAGCAGTTCTTC.

This sequence joins TRBV6-5 and TRBJ1-1; 9 nucleotides align to TRBD1. V dropped 6 bases and J dropped 0; count of bases not matched to a gene: 5. There are 15 residues in the CDR3. Germline values: CDR1 MNHEY, CDR2 SVGAGI. DNA for the CDR3: TGTGCCAGCAGACCTGGGACAGGGCTGAACACTGAAGCTTTCTTT. Translating gives CASRPGTGLNTEAFF.

The chain links TRBV5-6 to TRBJ1-2; the match to TRBD1 covers 8 bases. CDR3 size: 14 residues. Germline V lookup: CDR1 SGHDT, CDR2 YYEEEE. The V gene end was trimmed by 3 bases and the J gene end by 7 bases; junction bases not matched to a gene: 8. The CDR3 bases are TGTGCCAGCAGCTGGCGGACAGGGCAGGGTGGCTACACCTTC. As protein: CASSWRTGQGGYTF.

The chain uses TRBV5-8 and TRBJ1-6, with 11 bases lining up with TRBD1. In germline, CDR1 is SGHTS, CDR2 YDEGEE. The CDR3 has 17 residues. With 4 bases clipped from V and 4 bases from J, the junction kept 7 bases outside the gene matches. The CDR3 nucleotides are TGTGCCAGCAGCCACCGGACAGGGGGCCTTTATAATTCACCCCTCCACTTT. Translation gives CASSHRTGGLYNSPLHF.

Here the CDR3 reads CVRSLRRLIGNQPQHF. In nucleotides, the CDR3 is TGTGTCAGAAGCTTAAGGCGACTGATCGGCAATCAGCCCCAGCATTTT. This chain uses TRBV7-5 with TRBJ1-5. TRBV7-5 is described as a pseudogene. CDR3 length equals 16 residues.

The rearrangement links TRBV27 to TRBJ2-6; D is possibly TRBD1 (5 bases). This CDR3 has 14 residues. Looked up from germline, CDR1 is MNHEY and CDR2 is SMNVEV (reference sequence). With 5 bases removed from V and 2 bases from J, the gap between germline ends came to 7 bases. CDR3: CASSPDTGANVLTF. The CDR3 DNA reads TGTGCCAGCAGTCCGGACACTGGGGCCAACGTCCTGACTTTC.

This chain links TRBV7-3 with TRBJ2-1, with D unclear. With 5 bases removed from V and 0 bases from J, the gap between germline ends came to 14 bases. Germline V gives CDR1 SGHTA, CDR2 FQGTGA. There are 16 residues in the CDR3. CDR3 in amino acids: CASSPRALSSYNEQFF. CDR3 nucleotides: TGTGCCAGCAGCCCCAGAGCGTTAAGCTCCTACAATGAGCAGTTCTTC.

There are many counts of this clone. V and J are TRBV6-1 and TRBJ1-1, with 8 bases fitting TRBD1. Germline-derived CDR1 and CDR2 are MNHNS and SASEGT. This CDR3 is built from 15 residues. J gave up 10 bases and V 3 bases, and 13 bases lay outside the gene matches. CDR3 sequence: CASSEMAGGRQGAFF. In DNA form, the CDR3 reads TGTGCCAGCAGTGAGATGGCAGGGGGCCGTCAGGGAGCTTTCTTT.

DNA of the CDR3: TGCGCCAGCAGCTTGCTCGGGGTCGGTGGGAACACTGAAGCTTTCTTT. It translates to CASSLLGVGGNTEAFF. The rearrangement joins TRBV5-1 to TRBJ1-1; D is uncertain. Germline CDR1 and CDR2: SGHRS and YFSETQ. This CDR3 contains 16 residues. With 1 base removed from V and 1 base from J, the gap between germline ends came to 14 bases. The full variable domain, completed using reference TRBV5-1 and TRBJ1-1, is KAGVTQTPRYLIKTRGQQVTLSCSPISGHRSVSWYQQTPGQGLQFLFEYFSETQRNKGNFPGRFSGRQFSNSRSEMNVSTLELGDSALYLCASSLLGVGGNTEAFFGQGTRLTVV.

V is TRBV6-1 and J is TRBJ2-7; the D gene is possibly TRBD2 (6 bases). CDR3 length: 15 amino acids. The ends were cut back, 1 base at V and 3 bases at J, with 13 bases in the middle. Germline V CDR1 and CDR2: MNHNS, SASEGT. The CDR3 protein is CASSEVEGRYYEQYF. The CDR3 region has the DNA TGTGCCAGCAGTGAAGTGGAGGGTAGATACTACGAGCAGTACTTC.

The genes are TRBV2 and TRBJ2-1; the match to TRBD2 covers 8 bases. The CDR3 runs 15 residues. In germline, CDR1 is SNHLY, CDR2 FYNNEI. V lost 6 bases and J lost 1; bases outside the gene matches: 5. As DNA, the CDR3 is TGTGCCAGCAGCGTTTCTAGCGGGTCCTACAATGAGCAGTTCTTC. It yields the protein CASSVSSGSYNEQFF.

This clone came up a few times. The V and J genes are TRBV9 and TRBJ1-5; TRBD1 might be the D (6 bases). This CDR3 comprises 15 residues. The germline V and J ends were trimmed by 8 bases and 4 bases, with 19 bases remaining between them. The germline V gene encodes CDR1 SGDLS and CDR2 YYNGEE. For the CDR3, the DNA is TGTGCCAGTGGGCTCGGGGGGGCCCCTAATCAGCCCCAGCATTTT. Translation: CASGLGGAPNQPQHF. Full variable domain (rest looked up from reference TRBV9 and TRBJ1-5): DSGVTQTPKHLITATGQRVTLRCSPRSGDLSVYWYQQSLDQGLQFLIQYYNGEERAKGNILERFSAQQFPDLHSELNLSSLELGDSALYFCASGLGGAPNQPQHFGDGTRLSIL.

The chain uses TRBV28 and TRBJ1-5, with a weak D call TRBD1 (5 bases). The germline CDR1 and CDR2 sequences are MDHEN and SYDVKM. V was pared by 0 bases and J by 3 bases, with 12 bases between. The CDR3 has 16 amino acids. The CDR3 protein is CASSLWLGGFNQPQHF. The CDR3 DNA is TGTGCCAGCAGTTTATGGCTCGGGGGTTTCAATCAGCCCCAGCATTTT.

This chain uses TRBV2 with TRBJ2-7; 8 bases fit TRBD2. V lost 2 bases and J lost 4; bases outside the gene matches: 13. Germline V gives CDR1 SNHLY, CDR2 FYNNEI. This CDR3 has 17 residues. The CDR3 bases are TGTGCCAGCAGTGAACCCATCGAGGTCGGGGGGGAGTACGAGCAGTACTTC. Translated: CASSEPIEVGGEYEQYF.

The V gene is TRBV6-5, the J gene TRBJ2-2, with 14 positions matching TRBD2. The trim removed 4 bases at V and 8 bases at J, leaving 6 bases unmatched. The CDR3 runs to 16 residues. Germline V gives CDR1 MNHEY, CDR2 SVGAGI. The CDR3 region is CASSSRLAGGQGELFF. In nucleotides, the CDR3 is TGTGCCAGCAGTTCCCGACTAGCGGGAGGGCAGGGGGAGCTGTTTTTT.

This clone occurred once. No conserved phenylalanine or tryptophan is present at the end of the CDR3, so a read error is the likely explanation. The chain employs TRBV5-7 and TRBJ1-2; D not resolved. TRBV5-7 is an open reading frame whose function is uncertain. V was shortened by 4 bases and J by 3 bases, with 28 bases between the two germline ends. The CDR3 is 19 amino acids. The CDR3 is CASSHDSEGHLPPYYGYTV. In DNA form, the CDR3 reads TGTGCCAGCAGCCACGACTCGGAAGGCCACCTTCCCCCCTACTATGGCTACACCGTC.

This sequence joins TRBV6-6 and TRBJ2-7; D may be TRBD1 (5 bases). Trimming took 2 bases from V and 2 from J, leaving 10 bases between them. CDR3 size: 14 residues. The germline CDR1 and CDR2 sequences are MNHNY and SVGAGI (reference sequence). CDR3 in DNA: TGTGCCAGCAGTTACCTCCAGGGCGCCTACGAGCAGTACTTC. This codes for CASSYLQGAYEQYF.

J is TRBJ1-1 and V is TRBV7-8; 7 bases line up with TRBD1. The germline gives CDR1 SGHVS, CDR2 FQNEAQ. V dropped 5 bases and J dropped 4; count of bases not matched to a gene: 10. The CDR3 contains 15 residues. CDR3 nucleotide sequence: TGTGCCAGCAGCGACCCGGAGGGGGCCCGCACTGAAGCTTTCTTT. It encodes CASSDPEGARTEAFF. The variable domain in full, with the rest retrieved from reference TRBV7-8 and TRBJ1-1, is GAGVSQSPRYKVAKRGQDVALRCDPISGHVSLFWYQQALGQGPEFLTYFQNEAQLDKSGLPSDRFFAERPEGSVSTLKIQRTQQEDSAVYLCASSDPEGARTEAFFGQGTRLTVV.

The chain joins TRBV5-6 to TRBJ2-2; 9 bases agree with TRBD1. Per the germline V gene, CDR1 is SGHDT and CDR2 is YYEEEE. Trimming at V came to 1 base and at J to 7 bases, leaving 8 bases not matched to a gene. The CDR3 runs to 16 residues. The CDR3 reads CASSLIVTGGLGELFF. The CDR3 DNA follows: TGTGCCAGCAGCTTGATAGTCACAGGGGGCCTCGGGGAGCTGTTTTTT.

The chain links TRBV10-3 to TRBJ1-3; possibly TRBD1 for D (5 bases). CDR1 and CDR2 (germline): ENHRY, SYGVKD. CDR3 length: 11 residues. V lost 8 bases to trimming and J lost 4 bases, with 6 bases between them. The CDR3 is CAISGGNTIYF. For the CDR3, the DNA is TGTGCCATCTCAGGGGGAAACACCATATATTTT.